What follows are 20 T cell receptor beta chains derived from one specimen sequenced in a study of blood T cells in healthy people across ages. Sample-barcoded 5' priming and a J-beta primer mix drove a second PCR of about 7 to 11 cycles. TCRdb reanalysed the 5' RACE reads using MiXCR and keeps one entry per CDR3 protein. The sample lists about 1 million distinct CDR3 sequences; almost 25% were seen once. The same data also went into a second study, on T cells of mothers and their children.

Material: blood. These receptors came from a girl aged 2-10 years in good health.

A single count supports this clonotype. The chain employs TRBV7-4 and TRBJ1-4; D gene ambiguous. Germline V gives CDR1 SGHVT, CDR2 SQSDAQ. The ends were cut back, 1 base at V and 0 bases at J, with 21 bases in the middle. The CDR3 is made up of 20 amino acids. The CDR3 region has the DNA TGTGCCAGCAGCTTAGTAGGGTCGAGTCACCAGATTGCAACTAATGAAAAACTGTTTTTT. This codes for CASSLVGSSHQIATNEKLFF.

This clonotype has only a few counts. J is TRBJ2-7 and V is TRBV28; D ambiguous. The V and J ends lost 3 bases and 2 bases respectively, with 8 bases between them. CDR1 and CDR2 from the germline V gene are MDHEN and SYDVKM. This CDR3 contains 13 residues. Here the CDR3 reads CASSFYGTYEQYF. For the CDR3, the DNA is TGTGCCAGCAGTTTCTACGGCACCTACGAGCAGTACTTC.

This chain's CDR3 is CASRQGLEGEKLFF. DNA for the CDR3: TGTGCCAGCAGGCAGGGCCTTGAAGGTGAAAAACTGTTTTTT. V usage is TRBV27 and J usage is TRBJ1-4, with D possibly matching TRBD1 (5 bases). Germline V CDR1 and CDR2: MNHEY, SMNVEV (reference sequence). V lost 6 bases, J lost 7 bases, and 15 bases lay in between. The CDR3 is 14 residues long.

The V and J genes are TRBV6-5 and TRBJ2-5, with D possibly being TRBD1 or TRBD2 (5 bases each). The end of the DNA is better explained by TRBJ2-1, so the J call may be wrong. The CDR3 is made up of 16 amino acids. Germline V gives CDR1 MNHEY, CDR2 SVGAGI. CDR3 sequence reads: CASQLGERQEANEQFF. The CDR3 nucleotides read TGTGCCAGCCAGTTGGGGGAGCGCCAGGAAGCCAATGAGCAGTTCTTC.

The chain employs TRBV29-1 and TRBJ1-1; D gene uncertain. Germline V gene data show CDR1 as SQVTM and CDR2 as ANQGSEA. The V end lost 2 bases, the J end lost 7 bases, and 11 bases lay between the germline ends. The CDR3 runs to 12 residues. As DNA, the CDR3 is TGCAGCGTTGAATCTCAGACCAATGAAGCTTTCTTT. This gives the protein CSVESQTNEAFF.

The chain joins TRBV29-1 to TRBJ1-2, with 7 bases aligning to TRBD1. The J segment lost 4 bases and the V segment lost 3 bases, leaving 8 bases of the junction unmatched. The CDR3 sequence is 14 residues long. Germline lookup yields CDR1 SQVTM and CDR2 ANQGSEA. The CDR3 loop is CSVEPGRDSYGYTF. The CDR3 region has the DNA TGCAGCGTTGAGCCTGGTAGGGACAGCTATGGCTACACCTTC.

This clonotype was seen a handful of times. The V gene is TRBV7-2, the J gene TRBJ2-5; 8 nucleotides agree with TRBD2. Trimming took 10 bases from V and 1 from J; bases not matched to a gene: 11. The CDR3 totals 15 residues. Germline assignment: CDR1 SGHTA and CDR2 FQGNSA. DNA of the CDR3: TGTGCCAACACCCTCGCGGGGGGAAGCCAAGAGACCCAGTACTTC. It specifies CANTLAGGSQETQYF.

V gene TRBV27 combines with J gene TRBJ1-4; D remains ambiguous. Germline CDR1 reads MNHEY; CDR2 reads SMNVEV (reference sequence). This CDR3 contains 15 residues. V dropped 4 bases and J dropped 8 bases, with 17 bases sitting between them. The CDR3 is CASSSRGKSEEKLFF. The CDR3 DNA reads as TGTGCCAGCAGTTCCCGAGGAAAATCGGAAGAAAAACTGTTTTTT. The variable domain in full, completed from reference TRBV27 and TRBJ1-4, reads EAQVTQNPRYLITVTGKKLTVTCSQNMNHEYMSWYRQDPGLGLRQIYYSMNVEVTDKGDVPEGYKVSRKEKRNFPLILESPSPNQTSLYFCASSSRGKSEEKLFFGSGTQLSVL.

The sample holds a few counts of this clonotype. The V and J genes are TRBV2 and TRBJ1-5, with 8 bases aligning to TRBD1. In germline, CDR1 is SNHLY, CDR2 FYNNEI. The CDR3 spans 14 residues. After removal of 2 bases from V and 6 bases from J, the junction contained 3 bases not matched to a gene. The DNA of the CDR3 is TGTGCCAGCAGTGAACAGGGGGCAGGTCAGCCCCAGCATTTT. Residues: CASSEQGAGQPQHF.

The chain employs TRBV20-1 and TRBJ2-1; 8 bases align to TRBD1. The CDR3 has 14 residues. V gave up 3 bases and J gave up 8 bases; unmatched junction bases: 9. CDR1 is DFQATT, CDR2 SNEGSKA, per germline (reference sequence). For the CDR3, the DNA is TGCAGTGCTAGGACGACAGGGGATTGGCATGAGCAGTTCTTC. It translates to CSARTTGDWHEQFF.

The J gene is TRBJ2-5, the V gene TRBV12-3 or TRBV12-4, with 8 bases identical to TRBD2. There are 14 residues in the CDR3. Germline trimming cut 5 bases from V and 5 bases from J; bases unmatched to any gene: 7. In DNA, the CDR3 is TGTGCCAGCAGTCTGAGCGGGAGCATCGAGACCCAGTACTTC. This translates into CASSLSGSIETQYF.

This clonotype appeared a few times. The chain carries TRBV29-1 and TRBJ1-3; possibly TRBD1 for D (6 bases). The germline CDR1 and CDR2 sequences are SQVTM and ANQGSEA. The CDR3 contains 17 residues. Trimming removed 1 base at V and 0 bases at J, with 16 bases between. CDR3 coding DNA: TGCAGCGTTGAAGGTCTCGGGACATCTCTCTCTGGAAACACCATATATTTT. It yields the protein CSVEGLGTSLSGNTIYF.

The rearrangement uses TRBV5-5 and TRBJ2-5; 14 bases line up with TRBD2. The J call is in doubt because the DNA end fits TRBJ2-1 better. Germline V lookup: CDR1 SGHKS, CDR2 YYEKEE (reference sequence). The CDR3 spans 16 residues. The DNA for the CDR3 is TGTGCCAGCAGTTTAACCGGGACTAGCGGGGGATATGAGCAGTTCTTC. Translating gives CASSLTGTSGGYEQFF.

This clonotype was recorded a few times. The chain joins TRBV27 to TRBJ2-5; 9 bases are a match to TRBD1. TRBJ2-1 explains the end of the DNA better; the J call may be wrong. The CDR3 covers 15 residues. CDR1 is MNHEY and CDR2 is SMNVEV in the germline V gene (reference sequence). The CDR3 coding sequence is TGTGCCAGCAGCTCAACAGGGGGCCTCTACAATGAGCAGTTCTTC. The encoded protein is CASSSTGGLYNEQFF.

V is TRBV3-1 and J is TRBJ2-4; 8 bases agree with TRBD1. Germline CDR1 reads LGHDT; CDR2 reads YNNKEL (reference sequence). The CDR3 consists of 14 residues. The junction had 3 bases not matched to a gene; V was cut back by 5 bases and J by 3 bases. CDR3 residues: CASSGQGGKNIQYF. In DNA, the CDR3 is TGTGCCAGCAGCGGACAGGGCGGCAAAAACATTCAGTACTTC.

This clonotype appeared a few times. CDR3 protein: CSATPTGGYTEAFF. The CDR3 region has the DNA TGCAGTGCTACCCCTACAGGGGGCTATACTGAAGCTTTCTTT. This chain uses TRBV20-1 with TRBJ1-1, with 9 bases aligning to TRBD1. Germline CDR1 and CDR2: DFQATT and SNEGSKA (reference sequence). V dropped 4 bases and J dropped 5; count of bases not matched to a gene: 8. The CDR3 spans 14 residues.

This clonotype turned up a few times. This rearrangement joins TRBV10-1 to TRBJ2-4; possible D gene TRBD2, 6 bases. V was pared by 4 bases and J by 6 bases, with 13 bases between. CDR1 is WNHNN, CDR2 SYGVQD, per germline (reference sequence). The CDR3 is 14 residues long. This CDR3 reads CASSGTVGGNIQYF. The DNA of the CDR3 is TGCGCCAGCAGTGGAACAGTCGGGGGAAACATTCAGTACTTC.

This clonotype turned up a few times. V usage is TRBV14 and J usage is TRBJ1-1, with D tentatively TRBD1 (5 bases). CDR3 length: 16 amino acids. Germline assignment: CDR1 SGHDN and CDR2 FVKESK. V dropped 0 bases and J dropped 4 bases, with 15 bases sitting between them. CDR3: CASSQEARWGGTEAFF. CDR3 bases: TGTGCCAGCAGCCAAGAGGCTCGATGGGGGGGCACTGAAGCTTTCTTT.

As to this clonotype: One end of the junction varies from germline; a read error may be responsible. The chain recombines TRBV29-1 with TRBJ1-1; 10 positions match TRBD1. From germline, CDR1 is SQVTM and CDR2 ANQGSEA. The CDR3 runs 14 residues. CDR3 sequence: CSGGDRGASTEAFF. The CDR3 DNA is TGTTCGGGGGGGGACAGGGGCGCCTCCACTGAAGCTTTCTTT.

V gene TRBV9 combines with J gene TRBJ2-3; 7 positions match TRBD2. The CDR3 runs to 14 residues. Losses at the gene ends were 3 bases for V and 4 bases for J; bases not matched to a gene: 5. Germline V gives CDR1 SGDLS, CDR2 YYNGEE. CDR3 protein: CASSASGVSDTQYF. The CDR3 DNA reads TGTGCCAGCAGCGCCAGCGGGGTATCAGATACGCAGTATTTT. The full variable domain, rest sourced from reference TRBV9 and TRBJ2-3, is DSGVTQTPKHLITATGQRVTLRCSPRSGDLSVYWYQQSLDQGLQFLIQYYNGEERAKGNILERFSAQQFPDLHSELNLSSLELGDSALYFCASSASGVSDTQYFGPGTRLTVL.